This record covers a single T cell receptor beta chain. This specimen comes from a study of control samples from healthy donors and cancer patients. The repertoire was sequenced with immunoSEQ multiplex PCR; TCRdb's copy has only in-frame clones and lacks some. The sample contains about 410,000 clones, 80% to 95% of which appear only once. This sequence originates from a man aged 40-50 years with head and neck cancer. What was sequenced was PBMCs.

CDR3 in DNA: TGTGCCAGCAGCTTAGTGACTGGAACTGAAGCTTTCTTT. Translating gives CASSLVTGTEAFF. The V gene is TRBV7-3, the J gene TRBJ1-1; no definite D call. Per the germline V gene, CDR1 is SGHTA and CDR2 is FQGTGA. The CDR3 has 13 residues. V was shortened by 2 bases and J by 5 bases, with 9 bases between the two germline ends.